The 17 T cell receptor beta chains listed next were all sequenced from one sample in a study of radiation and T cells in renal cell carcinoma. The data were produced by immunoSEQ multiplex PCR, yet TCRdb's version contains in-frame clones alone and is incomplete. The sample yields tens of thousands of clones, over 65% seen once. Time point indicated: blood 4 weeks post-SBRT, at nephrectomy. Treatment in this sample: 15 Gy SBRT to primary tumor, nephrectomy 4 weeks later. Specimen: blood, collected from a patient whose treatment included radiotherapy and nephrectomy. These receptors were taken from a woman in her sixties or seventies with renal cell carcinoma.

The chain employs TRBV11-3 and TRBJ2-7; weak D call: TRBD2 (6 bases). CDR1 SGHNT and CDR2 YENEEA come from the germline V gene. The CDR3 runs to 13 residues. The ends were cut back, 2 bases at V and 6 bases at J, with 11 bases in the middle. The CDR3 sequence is CASSLTRGSEQYF. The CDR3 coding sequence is TGTGCCAGCAGCTTAACTCGGGGGAGCGAGCAGTACTTC.

The CDR3 here is CATSREGRDMNTEAFF. In DNA form, the CDR3 reads TGTGCCACCAGCAGAGAAGGGAGGGATATGAACACTGAAGCTTTCTTT. The rearrangement links TRBV15 to TRBJ1-1, with D unclear. CDR1 and CDR2 from the germline V gene are LNHNV and YYDKDF (reference sequence). V lost 0 bases and J 0 bases, leaving 11 bases between the germline ends. The CDR3 totals 16 residues. Drawing the rest from reference TRBV15 and TRBJ1-1, the complete variable domain is DAMVIQNPRYQVTQFGKPVTLSCSQTLNHNVMYWYQQKSSQAPKLLFHYYDKDFNNEADTPDNFQSRRPNTSFCFLDIRSPGLGDTAMYLCATSREGRDMNTEAFFGQGTRLTVV.

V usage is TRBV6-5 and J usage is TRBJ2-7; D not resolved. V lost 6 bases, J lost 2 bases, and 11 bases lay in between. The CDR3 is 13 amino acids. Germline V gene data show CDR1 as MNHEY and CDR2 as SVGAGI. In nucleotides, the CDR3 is TGTGCCAGCAGCCCGACGGGCCCCTACGAGCAGTACTTC. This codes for CASSPTGPYEQYF.

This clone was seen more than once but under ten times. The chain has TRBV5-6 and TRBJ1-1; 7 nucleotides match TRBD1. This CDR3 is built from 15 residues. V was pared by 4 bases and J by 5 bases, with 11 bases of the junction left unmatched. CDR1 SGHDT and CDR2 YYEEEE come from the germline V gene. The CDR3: CASSDYRGGGTEAFF. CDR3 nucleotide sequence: TGTGCCAGCAGCGATTACAGGGGAGGGGGTACTGAAGCTTTCTTT. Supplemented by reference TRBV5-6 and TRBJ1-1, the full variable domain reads DAGVTQSPTHLIKTRGQQVTLRCSPKSGHDTVSWYQQALGQGPQFIFQYYEEEERQRGNFPDRFSGHQFPNYSSELNVNALLLGDSALYLCASSDYRGGGTEAFFGQGTRLTVV.

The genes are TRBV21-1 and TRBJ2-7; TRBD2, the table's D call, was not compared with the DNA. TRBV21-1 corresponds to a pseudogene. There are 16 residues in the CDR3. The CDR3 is CASSLVSGRAIYEQYF. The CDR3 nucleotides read TGTGCCAGCAGCCTCGTAAGCGGGAGGGCTATCTACGAGCAGTACTTC.

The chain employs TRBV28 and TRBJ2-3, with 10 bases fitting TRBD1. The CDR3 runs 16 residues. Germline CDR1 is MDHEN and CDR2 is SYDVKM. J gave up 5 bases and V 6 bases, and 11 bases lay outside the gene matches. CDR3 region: CASRESGGQGLDTQYF. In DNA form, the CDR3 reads TGTGCCAGCAGAGAGAGCGGGGGACAGGGGTTAGATACGCAGTATTTT.

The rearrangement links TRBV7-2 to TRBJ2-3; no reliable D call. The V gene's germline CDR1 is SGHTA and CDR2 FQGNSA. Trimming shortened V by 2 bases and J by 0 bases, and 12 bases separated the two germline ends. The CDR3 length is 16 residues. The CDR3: CASSLRPDLSTDTQYF. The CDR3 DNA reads TGTGCCAGCAGCTTACGTCCGGACCTCAGCACAGATACGCAGTATTTT.

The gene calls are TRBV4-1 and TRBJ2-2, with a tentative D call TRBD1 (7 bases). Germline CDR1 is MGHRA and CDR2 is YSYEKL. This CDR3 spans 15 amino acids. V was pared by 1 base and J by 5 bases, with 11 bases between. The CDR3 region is CASSQGRGQTGELFF. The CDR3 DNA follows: TGCGCCAGCAGCCAAGGGAGGGGGCAGACCGGGGAGCTGTTTTTT.

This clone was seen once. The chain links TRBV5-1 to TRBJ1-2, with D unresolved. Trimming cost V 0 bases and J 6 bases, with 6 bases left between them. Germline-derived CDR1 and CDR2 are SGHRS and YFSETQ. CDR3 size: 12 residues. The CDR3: CASSLEGNGYTF. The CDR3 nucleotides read TGCGCCAGCAGCTTGGAAGGGAATGGCTACACCTTC. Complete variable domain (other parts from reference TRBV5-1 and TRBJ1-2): KAGVTQTPRYLIKTRGQQVTLSCSPISGHRSVSWYQQTPGQGLQFLFEYFSETQRNKGNFPGRFSGRQFSNSRSEMNVSTLELGDSALYLCASSLEGNGYTFGSGTRLTVV.

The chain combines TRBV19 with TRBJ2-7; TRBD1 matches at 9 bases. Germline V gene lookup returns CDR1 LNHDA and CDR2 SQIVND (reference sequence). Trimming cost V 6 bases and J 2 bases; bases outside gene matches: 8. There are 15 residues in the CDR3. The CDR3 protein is CASSAGQGLPYEQYF. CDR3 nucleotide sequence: TGTGCCAGTAGCGCCGGACAGGGGCTTCCCTACGAGCAGTACTTC.

The CDR3 DNA follows: TGTGCCAGCAGTGACGACGGGTCCTACAATGAGCAGTTCTTC. Its translation is CASSDDGSYNEQFF. This rearrangement joins TRBV2 to TRBJ2-1; D remains ambiguous. Trimming took off 3 bases at V and 1 base at J, with 7 bases between the two ends. This CDR3 spans 14 amino acids. Germline assignment: CDR1 SNHLY and CDR2 FYNNEI.

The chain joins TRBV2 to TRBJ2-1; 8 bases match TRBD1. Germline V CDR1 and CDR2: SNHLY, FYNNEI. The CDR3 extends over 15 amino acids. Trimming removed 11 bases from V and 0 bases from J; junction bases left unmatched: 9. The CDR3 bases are TGTGCCGCTGAACAGGGGGGATACTCCTACAATGAGCAGTTCTTC. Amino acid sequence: CAAEQGGYSYNEQFF.

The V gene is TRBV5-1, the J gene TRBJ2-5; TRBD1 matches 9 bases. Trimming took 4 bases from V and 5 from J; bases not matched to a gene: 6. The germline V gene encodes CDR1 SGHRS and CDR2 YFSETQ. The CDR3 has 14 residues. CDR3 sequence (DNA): TGCGCCAGCAGCGGGACAGGGACCACGGAGACCCAGTACTTC. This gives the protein CASSGTGTTETQYF.

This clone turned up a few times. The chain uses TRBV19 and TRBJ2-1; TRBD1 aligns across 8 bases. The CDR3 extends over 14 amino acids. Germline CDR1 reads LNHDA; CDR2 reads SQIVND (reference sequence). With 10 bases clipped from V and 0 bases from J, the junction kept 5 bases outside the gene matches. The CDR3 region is CAISTGGSYNEQFF. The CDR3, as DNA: TGTGCCATATCTACAGGGGGCTCCTACAATGAGCAGTTCTTC.

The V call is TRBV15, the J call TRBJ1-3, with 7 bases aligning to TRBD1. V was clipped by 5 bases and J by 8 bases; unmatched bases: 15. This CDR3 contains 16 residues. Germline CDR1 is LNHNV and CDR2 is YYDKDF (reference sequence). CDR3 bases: TGTGCCACCAGCCCCCGGACAGGTTCCGTCGGAGACACCATATATTTT. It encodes CATSPRTGSVGDTIYF.

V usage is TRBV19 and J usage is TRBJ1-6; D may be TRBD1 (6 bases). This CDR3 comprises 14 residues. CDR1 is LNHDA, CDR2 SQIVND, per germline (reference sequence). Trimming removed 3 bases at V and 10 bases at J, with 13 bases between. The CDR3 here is CASSMQDRSSPLHF. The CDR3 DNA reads TGTGCCAGTAGTATGCAGGACAGATCATCACCCCTCCACTTT.

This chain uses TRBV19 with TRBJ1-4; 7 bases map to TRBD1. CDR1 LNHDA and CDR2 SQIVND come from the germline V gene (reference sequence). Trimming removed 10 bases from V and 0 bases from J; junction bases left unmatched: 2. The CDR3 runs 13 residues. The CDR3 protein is CATGTATNEKLFF. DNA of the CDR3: TGTGCCACCGGGACAGCAACTAATGAAAAACTGTTTTTT.